The entry below gives a single T cell receptor (beta chain) sequence along with its context. Sequencing used immunoSEQ multiplex PCR; TCRdb keeps in-frame clones, though not all of them. The sample lists about 170,000 clones; almost 90% were seen once. This entry comes from a study of control samples from healthy donors and cancer patients. The sequence came from a woman aged 25-40 years in good health. Sequenced input: blood.

CDR3 coding DNA: TGTGCCACCGGCGCGGGGGCCTCGAACACCGGGGAGCTGTTTTTT. It encodes CATGAGASNTGELFF. This chain uses TRBV7-9 with TRBJ2-2; D perhaps matches TRBD2 (7 bases). The germline CDR1 and CDR2 sequences are SEHNR and FQNEAQ (reference sequence). V lost 10 bases and J lost 0, with 15 bases in between. This CDR3 is built from 15 residues.